This passage covers 28 T cell receptor beta chains from one sample sequenced in a study of blood T cell repertoires in COVID-19. Profiling relied on immunoSEQ multiplex PCR, and the TCRdb table lists in-frame clones only, not all of them. The sample has around 270,000 clones, around 92% seen once. The sequencing sample was made of peripheral blood. The receptors were gathered from a person under 35 with COVID-19, enrolled during active disease.

The chain couples TRBV2 to TRBJ2-6; D unclear. V was clipped by 0 bases and J by 1 base, with 10 bases between them. This CDR3 has 17 amino acids. CDR1 SNHLY and CDR2 FYNNEI come from the germline V gene. The chain's CDR3 is CASSEARSISGANVLTF. In nucleotides, the CDR3 is TGTGCCAGCAGTGAAGCGCGAAGCATTTCTGGGGCCAACGTCCTGACTTTC.

The genes are TRBV12-3 or TRBV12-4 and TRBJ1-5, with D possibly matching TRBD1 (5 bases). The CDR3 loop spans 13 amino acids. The V and J ends lost 6 bases and 4 bases respectively, with 10 bases between them. In nucleotides, the CDR3 is TGTGCCAGCAGCCAGGGTGATAATCAGCCCCAGCATTTT. Its translation: CASSQGDNQPQHF.

The chain uses TRBV25-1 and TRBJ2-7, with TRBD1 as a possible D gene (5 bases). V lost 2 bases and J 6 bases, leaving 8 bases between the germline ends. This CDR3 region has 12 residues. Per the germline V gene, CDR1 is MGHDK and CDR2 is SYGVNS. In DNA form, the CDR3 reads TGTGCCAGCAGTGAACACAGGAGCGAGCAGTACTTC. This codes for CASSEHRSEQYF.

The J gene is TRBJ2-1, the V gene TRBV4-1, with D perhaps matching TRBD2 (6 bases). Trimming pared 3 bases from V and 7 bases from J, leaving 13 bases between. Germline V CDR1 and CDR2: MGHRA, YSYEKL. This CDR3 has 14 residues. CDR3 nucleotides: TGCGCCAGCAGCCAGAGCAGCGGGTGGAATGAGCAGTTCTTC. Amino acids: CASSQSSGWNEQFF.

The rearrangement joins TRBV7-9 to TRBJ2-2; a weak D match, TRBD1 (5 bases). This CDR3 contains 13 residues. Trimming left V 5 bases short and J 8 bases short, with 12 bases between. Per germline, CDR1 SEHNR and CDR2 FQNEAQ (reference sequence). Here the CDR3 reads CASSPAGPGELFF. CDR3 DNA sequence: TGTGCCAGCAGCCCAGCAGGGCCGGGGGAGCTGTTTTTT.

The CDR3 nucleotides are TGCGCCAGCAGCTTGGCGCGGGGGGAAGCTTTCTTT. It codes for CASSLARGEAFF. The chain uses TRBV5-1 and TRBJ1-1; D might be TRBD1 (5 bases). CDR3 length: 12 residues. Trimming removed 0 bases from V and 8 bases from J, with 8 bases in between. CDR1 and CDR2 from the germline V gene are SGHRS and YFSETQ.

The chain is built from TRBV29-1 and TRBJ2-7, with TRBD2 identical over 9 bases. There are 14 residues in the CDR3. The germline gives CDR1 SQVTM, CDR2 ANQGSEA. V was clipped by 5 bases and J by 5 bases; unmatched bases: 10. The CDR3, as DNA: TGCAGCGTTCCTCTAGCGGGAAAGCTTGACGAGCAGTACTTC. Encoded protein: CSVPLAGKLDEQYF.

This sequence joins TRBV7-9 and TRBJ2-7; TRBD2 might be the D (5 bases). This CDR3 has 15 residues. Trimming pared 4 bases from V and 2 bases from J, leaving 15 bases between. CDR1 SEHNR and CDR2 FQNEAQ come from the germline V gene (reference sequence). CDR3 coding DNA: TGTGCCAGCAGCTCCGGACGAGCGGCAGCCTACGAGCAGTACTTC. Amino acids: CASSSGRAAAYEQYF.

This clone showed up just once. The J gene is TRBJ2-1, the V gene TRBV27; the D is unclear. CDR1 and CDR2 from the germline V gene are MNHEY and SMNVEV (reference sequence). The ends were cut back, 8 bases at V and 13 bases at J, with 21 bases in the middle. The CDR3 runs to 13 residues. The chain's CDR3 is CASGLGPARPQFF. In nucleotides, the CDR3 is TGTGCCAGCGGCCTTGGTCCAGCGCGGCCTCAGTTCTTC.

The chain couples TRBV27 to TRBJ1-1; 7 bases are shared with TRBD1. In germline, CDR1 is MNHEY, CDR2 SMNVEV (reference sequence). This CDR3 has 14 residues. V shed 2 bases and J 4 bases; nucleotides not matched to a gene: 4. This chain's CDR3 is CASSLRAGGTEAFF. CDR3 nucleotide sequence: TGTGCCAGCAGTTTAAGGGCAGGGGGCACTGAAGCTTTCTTT.

The chain recombines TRBV24-1 with TRBJ1-1; 7 bases line up with TRBD1. CDR1 KGHDR and CDR2 SFDVKD come from the germline V gene. This CDR3 is built from 15 residues. V lost 3 bases and J lost 6; bases outside the gene matches: 9. This CDR3 is CATSDATGERAEAFF. The CDR3 DNA reads TGTGCCACCAGTGATGCTACAGGGGAGAGGGCTGAAGCTTTCTTT.

This clone was counted a single time. The rearrangement uses TRBV29-1 and TRBJ2-1; 9 bases match TRBD2. The CDR3 runs to 16 residues. Germline CDR1 and CDR2: SQVTM and ANQGSEA. V shed 6 bases and J 0 bases; nucleotides not matched to a gene: 9. CDR3 sequence reads: CSVPGLALSSYNEQFF. The CDR3 nucleotides are TGCAGCGTACCGGGACTAGCCCTTAGCTCCTACAATGAGCAGTTCTTC.

This chain links TRBV29-1 with TRBJ1-2; unclear D gene. This CDR3 has 11 amino acids. Germline CDR1 SQVTM, CDR2 ANQGSEA. Trimming left V 6 bases short and J 5 bases short, with 10 bases between. This CDR3 is CSVLASYGYTF. CDR3 in DNA: TGCAGCGTCCTAGCGTCTTATGGCTACACCTTC.

This clone showed up just a few times. The rearrangement links TRBV7-6 to TRBJ2-5; D may be TRBD2 (6 bases). The CDR3 runs 14 residues. The germline V gene has CDR1 SGHVS and CDR2 FNYEAQ. With 4 bases removed from V and 5 bases from J, the gap between germline ends came to 14 bases. The CDR3 protein is CASSSTMAGETQYF. The CDR3, as DNA: TGTGCCAGCAGCTCAACTATGGCGGGGGAGACCCAGTACTTC. Together with reference TRBV7-6 and TRBJ2-5, the CDR3 gives the full variable domain: GAGVSQSPRYKVTKRGQDVALRCDPISGHVSLYWYRQALGQGPEFLTYFNYEAQQDKSGLPNDRFSAERPEGSISTLTIQRTEQRDSAMYRCASSSTMAGETQYFGPGTRLLVL.

This chain connects TRBV21-1 to TRBJ2-7; the tabulated D call, TRBD1, remains unverified against the DNA. TRBV21-1 is a pseudogene. The CDR3 spans 15 residues. The DNA for the CDR3 is TGTGCCAGCAGCAAAGCCCAGACAGGGGCCTACGAGCAGTACTTC. It encodes CASSKAQTGAYEQYF.

The V call is TRBV5-8, the J call TRBJ2-1; 8 bases line up with TRBD2. Germline loops: CDR1 SGHTS, CDR2 YDEGEE. V lost 0 bases to trimming and J lost 13 bases; unmatched junction nucleotides: 12. The CDR3 is 15 amino acids. CDR3 amino acids: CASSLVETSVRYQFF. The CDR3, as DNA: TGTGCCAGCAGCTTGGTAGAGACTAGCGTCAGGTATCAGTTCTTC.

The J gene is TRBJ2-3, the V gene TRBV7-2; D remains unclear. V was clipped by 6 bases and J by 4 bases, with 8 bases between them. Germline V gene sequence: CDR1 SGHTA, CDR2 FQGNSA. The CDR3 spans 12 residues. The CDR3 here is CASSRAADTQYF. Written as DNA, the CDR3 is TGTGCCAGCAGTCGCGCTGCAGATACGCAGTATTTT.

The chain has TRBV19 and TRBJ1-5, with 9 nucleotides matching TRBD1. V lost 6 bases to trimming and J lost 3 bases; unmatched junction nucleotides: 6. Germline assignment: CDR1 LNHDA and CDR2 SQIVND (reference sequence). This CDR3 spans 15 amino acids. CDR3 loop: CASSTQGAINQPQHF. The CDR3 DNA is TGTGCCAGTAGCACACAGGGGGCGATCAATCAGCCCCAGCATTTT.

This chain joins TRBV28 and TRBJ2-1; 10 nucleotides line up with TRBD2. Germline V gene sequence: CDR1 MDHEN, CDR2 SYDVKM. This CDR3 has 22 residues. V trimming: 1 base; J trimming: 11 bases; junction bases outside the gene matches: 29. The CDR3 DNA reads as TGTGCCAGCAGTTTATCCCGAGTCGAGCGGGAGGGCCATCCCATCTCCCCGAATAAGCAGTTCTTC. This translates into CASSLSRVEREGHPISPNKQFF.

This chain connects TRBV19 to TRBJ1-5, with TRBD1 identical over 8 bases. The CDR3 is 14 residues long. J was trimmed by 4 bases and V by 4 bases; bases with no gene match: 3. Germline V CDR1 and CDR2: LNHDA, SQIVND (reference sequence). In nucleotides, the CDR3 is TGTGCCAGTAGTAGGACAGGGAAAAATCAGCCCCAGCATTTT. It yields the protein CASSRTGKNQPQHF.

The chain links TRBV9 to TRBJ2-2; D remains ambiguous. This CDR3 spans 12 amino acids. V was trimmed by 4 bases and J by 2 bases, leaving 3 bases between them. Germline CDR1 reads SGDLS; CDR2 reads YYNGEE. The CDR3 DNA is TGTGCCAGCAGCCCTAACACCGGGGAGCTGTTTTTT. As protein: CASSPNTGELFF.

The chain couples TRBV19 to TRBJ1-5; D perhaps matches TRBD1 (5 bases). Germline V gene sequence: CDR1 LNHDA, CDR2 SQIVND (reference sequence). The CDR3 length is 15 residues. The V end was cut by 3 bases, the J end by 4 bases, with 13 bases between. Written as DNA, the CDR3 is TGTGCCAGTAGTATTTGGGCGGGGGAAAATCAGCCCCAGCATTTT. Translated: CASSIWAGENQPQHF.

The V and J genes are TRBV27 and TRBJ1-4, with D possibly being TRBD1 (6 bases). Germline V gene data show CDR1 as MNHEY and CDR2 as SMNVEV (reference sequence). This CDR3 has 14 residues. Deletions cut 6 bases from V and 10 bases from J, with 18 bases between. The CDR3 region has the DNA TGTGCCAGCAGCCGTGAGGGGGGGGGAGGAAAACTGTTTTTT. Amino acids: CASSREGGGGKLFF.

The table lists this clone with a count of one. The genes are TRBV7-8 and TRBJ2-1, with 11 bases aligning to TRBD2. V lost 5 bases, J lost 12 bases, and 12 bases stayed unmatched. The CDR3 is made up of 15 amino acids. CDR1 is SGHVS and CDR2 is FQNEAQ in the germline V gene. The CDR3, as DNA: TGTGCCAGCAGCAGCGTACTAGCGGGAGTACCGTGGCAGTTCTTC. Translating gives CASSSVLAGVPWQFF.

The chain uses TRBV7-2 and TRBJ2-7; TRBD2 is a possible D gene (6 bases). The CDR3 is made up of 13 amino acids. V gave up 4 bases and J gave up 4 bases, with 11 bases separating them. Germline values: CDR1 SGHTA, CDR2 FQGNSA. The CDR3 is CASSWDGGYEQYF. CDR3 sequence (DNA): TGTGCCAGCAGCTGGGACGGGGGATACGAGCAGTACTTC.

A single count supports this clone. The chain combines TRBV6-5 with TRBJ1-4; unclear D gene. The V and J ends lost 0 bases and 11 bases respectively, with 10 bases between them. The CDR3 has 13 amino acids. Germline loops: CDR1 MNHEY, CDR2 SVGAGI. In nucleotides, the CDR3 is TGTGCCAGCAGTTACTCGAGTGTTTCGAAACTGTTTTTT. This codes for CASSYSSVSKLFF.

The rearrangement links TRBV3-1 (or the pseudogene TRBV3-2) to TRBJ2-7, with 13 bases aligning to TRBD2. CDR3 length: 16 amino acids. The ends lost 1 base at V and 4 bases at J; junction bases unmatched: 4. CDR1 is LGHDT, CDR2 YNNKEL, per germline (reference sequence). CDR3 nucleotides: TGTGCCAGCAGCCAAGGAGGACTAGCGGGAGCGTACGAGCAGTACTTC. It specifies CASSQGGLAGAYEQYF.

The genes are TRBV6-1 and TRBJ1-2; perhaps TRBD1 as D (5 bases). V dropped 1 base and J dropped 8 bases, with 26 bases sitting between them. The CDR3 spans 18 residues. Germline V gene sequence: CDR1 MNHNS, CDR2 SASEGT. CDR3 nucleotide sequence: TGTGCCAGCAGTGAAGTCTTCGGGAGAGGGGACTCCAAGGGAGGCTACACCTTC. It encodes CASSEVFGRGDSKGGYTF.